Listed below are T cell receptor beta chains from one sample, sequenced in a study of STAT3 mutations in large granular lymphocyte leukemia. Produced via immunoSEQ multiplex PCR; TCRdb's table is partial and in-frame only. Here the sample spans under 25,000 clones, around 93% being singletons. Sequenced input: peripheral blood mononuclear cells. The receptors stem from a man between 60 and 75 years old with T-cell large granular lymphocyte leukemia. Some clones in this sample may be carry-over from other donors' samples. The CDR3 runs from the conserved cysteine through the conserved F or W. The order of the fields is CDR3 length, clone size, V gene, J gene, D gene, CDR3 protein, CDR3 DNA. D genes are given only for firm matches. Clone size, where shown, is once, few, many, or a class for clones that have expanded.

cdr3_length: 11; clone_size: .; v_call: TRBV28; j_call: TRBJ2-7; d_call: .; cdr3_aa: CASSWAGGAVF; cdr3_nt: .
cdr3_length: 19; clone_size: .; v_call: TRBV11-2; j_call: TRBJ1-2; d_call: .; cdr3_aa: CASSLGSWWAGELSYGYTF; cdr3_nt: TGTGCCAGCAGCTTAGGGTCTTGGTGGGCAGGGGAACTTTCCTATGGCTACACCTTC
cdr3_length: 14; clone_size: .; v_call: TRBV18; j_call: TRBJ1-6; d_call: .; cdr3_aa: CASSPGASGSPLHF; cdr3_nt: TGTGCCAGCTCACCCGGGGCCAGTGGTTCACCCCTCCACTTT
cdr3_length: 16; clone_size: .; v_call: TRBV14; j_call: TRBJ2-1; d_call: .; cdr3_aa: CASSQGSGPPYNEQFF; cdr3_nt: TGTGCCAGCAGCCAAGGGTCAGGGCCCCCCTACAATGAGCAGTTCTTC
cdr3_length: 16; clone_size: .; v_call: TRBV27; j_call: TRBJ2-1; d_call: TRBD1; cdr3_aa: CASSLSPGQGLNEQFF; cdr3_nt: TGTGCCAGCAGTTTATCCCCGGGACAGGGGTTAAATGAGCAGTTCTTC
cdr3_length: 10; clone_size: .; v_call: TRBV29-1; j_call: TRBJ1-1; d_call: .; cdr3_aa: CSAQNTEAFF; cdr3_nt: TGCAGCGCCCAGAACACTGAAGCTTTCTTT
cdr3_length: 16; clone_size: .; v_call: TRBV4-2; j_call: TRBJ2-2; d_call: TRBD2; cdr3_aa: CASSQPQGLSTGELFF; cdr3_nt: TGTGCCAGCAGCCAACCCCAGGGACTAAGTACCGGGGAGCTGTTTTTT
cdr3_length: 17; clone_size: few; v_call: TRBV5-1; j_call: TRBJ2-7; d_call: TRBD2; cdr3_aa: CASSLVVGTRAIYEQYF; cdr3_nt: TGCGCCAGCAGCTTGGTAGTTGGGACTAGAGCTATCTACGAGCAGTACTTC
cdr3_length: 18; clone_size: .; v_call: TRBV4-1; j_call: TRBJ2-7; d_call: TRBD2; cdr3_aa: CASSQDIVWLAGNYEQYF; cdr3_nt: TGCGCCAGCAGCCAAGATATTGTATGGCTAGCGGGAAACTACGAGCAGTACTTC
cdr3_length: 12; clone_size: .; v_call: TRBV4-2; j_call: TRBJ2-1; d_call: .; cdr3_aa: CASSQEGSEQFF; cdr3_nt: TGTGCCAGCAGCCAAGAGGGGAGTGAGCAGTTCTTC
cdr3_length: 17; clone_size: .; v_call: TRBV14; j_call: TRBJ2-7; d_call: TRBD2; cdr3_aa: CASSRTAGTSVVHEQYF; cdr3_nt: TGTGCCAGCAGCCGAACCGCCGGGACTAGCGTTGTACACGAGCAGTACTTC
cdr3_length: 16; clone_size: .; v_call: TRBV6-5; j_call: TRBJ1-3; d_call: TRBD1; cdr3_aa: CASSSLTGAEGNTIYF; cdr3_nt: TGTGCCAGCAGTTCACTAACAGGGGCGGAGGGAAACACCATATATTTT
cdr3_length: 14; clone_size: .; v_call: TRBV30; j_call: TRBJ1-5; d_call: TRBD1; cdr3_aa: CAWSVSTGGQPQHF; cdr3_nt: TGTGCCTGGAGTGTATCGACAGGGGGTCAGCCCCAGCATTTT
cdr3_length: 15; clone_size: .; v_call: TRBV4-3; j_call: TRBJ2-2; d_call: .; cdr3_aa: CASSSGTTGTGELFF; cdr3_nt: TGCGCCAGCAGCTCAGGGACCACCGGAACCGGGGAGCTGTTTTTT
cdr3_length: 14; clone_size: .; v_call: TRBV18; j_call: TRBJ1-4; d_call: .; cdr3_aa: CASSPAGTNEKLFF; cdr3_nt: TGTGCCAGCTCACCGGCCGGGACTAATGAAAAACTGTTTTTT
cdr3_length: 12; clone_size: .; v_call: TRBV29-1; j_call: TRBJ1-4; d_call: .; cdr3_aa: CSVGVSGEKLFF; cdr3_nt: TGCAGCGTTGGTGTCAGTGGTGAAAAACTGTTTTTT
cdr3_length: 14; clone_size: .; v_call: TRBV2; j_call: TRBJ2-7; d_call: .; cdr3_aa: CASSSQGIRYEQYF; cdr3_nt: TGTGCCAGCAGTAGTCAGGGTATTCGTTACGAGCAGTACTTC
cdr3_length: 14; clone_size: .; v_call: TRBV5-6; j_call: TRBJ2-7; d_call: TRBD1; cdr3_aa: CASSHRGPPYEQYF; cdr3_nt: TGTGCCAGCAGCCACAGGGGGCCCCCCTACGAGCAGTACTTC
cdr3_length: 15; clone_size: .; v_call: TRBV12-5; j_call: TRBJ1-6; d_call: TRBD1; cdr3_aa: CASGSRTGENSPLHF; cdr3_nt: TGTGCTAGTGGTTCTCGGACAGGGGAAAATTCACCCCTCCACTTT
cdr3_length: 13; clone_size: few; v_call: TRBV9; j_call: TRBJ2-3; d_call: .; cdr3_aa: CASSGDFIDTQYF; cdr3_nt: TGTGCCAGCAGCGGGGACTTTATAGATACGCAGTATTTT
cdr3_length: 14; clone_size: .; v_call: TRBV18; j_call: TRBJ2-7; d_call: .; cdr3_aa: CASSPYVDSYEQYF; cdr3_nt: TGTGCCAGCTCACCATACGTGGACTCCTACGAGCAGTACTTC
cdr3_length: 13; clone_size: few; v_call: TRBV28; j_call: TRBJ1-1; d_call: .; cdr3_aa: CASSLSGSPEAFF; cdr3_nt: TGTGCCAGCAGTTTATCGGGGAGCCCTGAAGCTTTCTTT